Included here is one TCR beta chain sequence, with context. The data derive from a study of blood T cell repertoires in COVID-19. Germline CDR1 reads LGHDT; CDR2 reads YNNKEL (reference sequence). This CDR3 is 15 amino acids long. V lost 3 bases and J lost 0; bases outside the gene matches: 4. Measured with immunoSEQ multiplex PCR; TCRdb has only the in-frame clones, and not every one. Here the sample spans about 200,000 clones, about 88% being singletons. Sequencing was performed on peripheral blood. The rearrangement joins TRBV3-1 (or the pseudogene TRBV3-2) to TRBJ2-5; 7 bases line up with TRBD2. The TCR comes from a man between 60 and 75 years old with acute or convalescent COVID-19. As DNA, the CDR3 is TGTGCCAGCAGCCACGGGGGGACCTACCAAGAGACCCAGTACTTC. The encoded protein is CASSHGGTYQETQYF.